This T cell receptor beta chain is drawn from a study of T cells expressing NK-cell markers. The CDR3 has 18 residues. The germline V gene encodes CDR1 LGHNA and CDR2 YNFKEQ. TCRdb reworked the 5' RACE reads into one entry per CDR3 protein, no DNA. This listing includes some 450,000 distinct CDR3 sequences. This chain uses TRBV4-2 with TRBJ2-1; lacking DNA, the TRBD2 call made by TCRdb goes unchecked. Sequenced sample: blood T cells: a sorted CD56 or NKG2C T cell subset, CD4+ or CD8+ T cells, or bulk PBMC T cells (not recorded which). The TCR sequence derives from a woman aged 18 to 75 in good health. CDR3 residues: CASSQEEWDPSLYNEQFF.